The 23 T cell receptor beta chains listed next were all sequenced from one sample in a study of molecular identifiers for immune sequencing clone quantification. TCRdb reanalysed the PCR reads using MiXCR and keeps one entry per CDR3 protein. Of under 650,000 distinct CDR3 sequences listed, 20% were seen once; the top ten hold 0.85% to 0.9%. The specimen sequenced was naive CD8+ T cells from blood, with Jurkat cell RNA spiked in. The subset was: FACS-sorted CD8+CD4-CCR7+CD45RA+ naive T cells. Every receptor here comes from a human donor in good health. Some libraries in this study had Jurkat cell RNA spiked in.

This clonotype was seen at least ten times. The chain recombines TRBV5-6 with TRBJ2-5; possibly TRBD2 for D (6 bases). Germline V gene data show CDR1 as SGHDT and CDR2 as YYEEEE. This CDR3 spans 14 amino acids. V shed 4 bases and J shed 5 bases, with 15 bases lying between them. CDR3 protein: CASSPWGGIETQYF. In DNA, the CDR3 is TGTGCCAGCAGCCCCTGGGGCGGGATTGAGACCCAGTACTTC.

Concerning this clonotype itself: A much larger clone sits a single nucleotide away, making a read error possible. J is TRBJ2-3 and V is TRBV11-2, with D perhaps matching TRBD1 or TRBD2 (6 bases each). Germline V gene sequence: CDR1 SGHAT, CDR2 FQNNGV. Trimming left V 8 bases short and J 9 bases short, with 30 bases between. This CDR3 has 17 residues. The CDR3 nucleotides are TGTGCCAGCGGAGGCAGTTGGGGGGACACAGAGATCGGGACGCAGTATTTT. Translated: CASGGSWGDTEIGTQYF.

This clonotype was seen only a few times. This chain uses TRBV4-3 with TRBJ2-3, with TRBD2 as a possible D gene (5 bases). The CDR3 has 17 residues. V lost 0 bases to trimming and J lost 2 bases, with 15 bases between them. From germline, CDR1 is LGHNA and CDR2 YSLEER. This CDR3 is CASSQDRSGLNTDTQYF. The DNA for the CDR3 is TGCGCCAGCAGCCAAGATCGGTCAGGACTCAACACAGATACGCAGTATTTT.

This clonotype was detected many times. The rearrangement links TRBV4-3 to TRBJ2-7; D uncertain. CDR1 is LGHNA and CDR2 is YSLEER in the germline V gene. The V gene lost 0 bases and the J gene lost 2 bases, with 8 bases spanning the gap. The length of the CDR3 is 14 residues. The CDR3 loop reads CASSQDLGTYEQYF. CDR3 bases: TGCGCCAGCAGCCAAGATTTGGGGACCTACGAGCAGTACTTC.

This clonotype was counted at least ten times. The V gene is TRBV20-1, the J gene TRBJ1-1; D not resolved. CDR3 length: 12 amino acids. V was shortened by 4 bases and J by 2 bases, with 8 bases between the two germline ends. The germline gives CDR1 DFQATT, CDR2 SNEGSKA (reference sequence). The CDR3 bases are TGCAGTGCTACAGAGGATAACACTGAAGCTTTCTTT. This gives the protein CSATEDNTEAFF.

This clonotype was recorded many times. CDR3 bases: TGTGCCAGCAGCCCCCGTGGGGGGGCCCCGGAGGCAGATACGCAGTATTTT. Its protein is CASSPRGGAPEADTQYF. The V and J genes are TRBV7-6 and TRBJ2-3; tentatively, D is TRBD2 (7 bases). The CDR3 loop spans 17 amino acids. CDR1 SGHVS and CDR2 FNYEAQ come from the germline V gene. The V end was cut by 5 bases, the J end by 4 bases, with 22 bases between.

This clonotype occurred once. A read error may explain this, as a much larger clone is one base away. This chain links TRBV28 with TRBJ2-7; TRBD1 matches at 8 bases. The V and J ends lost 5 bases and 5 bases, in that order; junction bases with no gene match: 8. This CDR3 has 14 amino acids. Germline V CDR1 and CDR2: MDHEN, SYDVKM. CDR3 sequence reads: CASSVRAGGDEQYF. As DNA, the CDR3 is TGTGCCAGCAGTGTCAGGGCAGGGGGCGACGAGCAGTACTTC.

This clonotype has ten or more counts. The gene calls are TRBV19 and TRBJ1-1; D call uncertain. The length of the CDR3 is 19 residues. Germline V gene data show CDR1 as LNHDA and CDR2 as SQIVND (reference sequence). Between the trimmed V and J ends, which lost 1 base and 3 bases, there was a span of 24 bases. CDR3 bases: TGTGCCAGTAGTATAGGCCCGCAGGCCCGCTATACTCCTCACACTGAAGCTTTCTTT. This sequence encodes CASSIGPQARYTPHTEAFF.

As concerns this clonotype: A much larger clone differs by one base, so this may be a read error. The chain employs TRBV19 and TRBJ2-2; D might be TRBD2 (5 bases). The CDR3 has 14 residues. CDR1 is LNHDA, CDR2 SQIVND, per germline (reference sequence). The CDR3 nucleotides are TGTGCCAGTAGTATAGGGCAGCACACCGGGGTGCTGTTTTTT. Its translation: CASSIGQHTGVLFF.

This clonotype came up many times. The chain joins TRBV2 to TRBJ1-5; D call uncertain. Trimming took off 6 bases at V and 1 base at J, with 16 bases between the two ends. Germline V lookup: CDR1 SNHLY, CDR2 FYNNEI. The CDR3 has 16 amino acids. The CDR3 sequence: CASSPTLPESNQPQHF. The CDR3 bases are TGTGCCAGCAGCCCGACACTACCCGAGAGCAATCAGCCCCAGCATTTT. Using reference TRBV2 and TRBJ1-5 for the parts outside the CDR3, the full variable domain is EPEVTQTPSHQVTQMGQEVILRCVPISNHLYFYWYRQILGQKVEFLVSFYNNEISEKSEIFDDQFSVERPDGSNFTLKIRSTKLEDSAMYFCASSPTLPESNQPQHFGDGTRLSIL.

This clonotype was seen repeatedly, ten times or more. This chain uses TRBV19 with TRBJ2-4; possibly TRBD1 or TRBD2 for D (6 bases each). The CDR3 has 15 residues. Deletions cut 4 bases from V and 6 bases from J, with 16 bases between. Germline V lookup: CDR1 LNHDA, CDR2 SQIVND (reference sequence). The CDR3 here is CASSSQTRGANIQYF. The CDR3 nucleotides read TGTGCCAGTAGTAGCCAGACGAGGGGGGCAAACATTCAGTACTTC.

This clonotype has a count of ten or more. V is TRBV13 and J is TRBJ2-7, with a weak D call TRBD2 (5 bases). From germline, CDR1 is PRHDT and CDR2 FYEKMQ (reference sequence). The CDR3 has 15 residues. Trimming pared 5 bases from V and 3 bases from J, leaving 17 bases between. The chain's CDR3 is CASSPSSSANYEQYF. The CDR3 region has the DNA TGTGCCAGCAGCCCCTCGAGTAGCGCAAACTACGAGCAGTACTTC.

As to this clonotype: Lacking the conserved final phenylalanine or tryptophan, this CDR3 likely reflects a read error. The chain employs TRBV7-2 and TRBJ2-1; weak D call: TRBD2 (6 bases). Trimming shortened V by 5 bases and J by 7 bases, and 18 bases separated the two germline ends. Germline values: CDR1 SGHTA, CDR2 FQGNSA. The length of the CDR3 is 15 residues. This CDR3 is CASSLASRGWNEQFS. CDR3 nucleotide sequence: TGTGCCAGCAGCCTGGCCAGCCGGGGGTGGAATGAGCAGTTCTCC.

The J gene is TRBJ2-7, the V gene TRBV6-5; the D gene is possibly TRBD1 (6 bases). Per the germline V gene, CDR1 is MNHEY and CDR2 is SVGAGI. V lost 3 bases and J 6 bases, leaving 27 bases between the germline ends. The CDR3 sequence is 18 residues long. In DNA, the CDR3 is TGTGCCAGCAGTTATACCCCCTTGGACGGGACAACCACCTTCGAGCAGTACTTC. Translation: CASSYTPLDGTTTFEQYF.

This clonotype was found many times. The V gene is TRBV7-9, the J gene TRBJ2-3; D not resolved. Looked up from germline, CDR1 is SEHNR and CDR2 is FQNEAQ (reference sequence). This CDR3 has 14 amino acids. The germline V and J ends were trimmed by 1 base and 0 bases, with 5 bases remaining between them. The CDR3 is CASSLGPSTDTQYF. The CDR3 coding sequence is TGTGCCAGCAGCTTAGGTCCCAGCACAGATACGCAGTATTTT. The variable domain in full, with the rest retrieved from reference TRBV7-9 and TRBJ2-3, is DTGVSQNPRHKITKRGQNVTFRCDPISEHNRLYWYRQTLGQGPEFLTYFQNEAQLEKSRLLSDRFSAERPKGSFSTLEIQRTEQGDSAMYLCASSLGPSTDTQYFGPGTRLTVL.

The chain uses TRBV27 and TRBJ2-1, with TRBD2 identical over 8 bases. The ends lost 3 bases at V and 4 bases at J; junction bases unmatched: 5. The CDR3 loop spans 15 amino acids. Germline V CDR1 and CDR2: MNHEY, SMNVEV (reference sequence). The CDR3 region is CASSFSGGAYNEQFF. The CDR3 nucleotides are TGTGCCAGCAGTTTTTCGGGGGGGGCGTACAATGAGCAGTTCTTC.

This clonotype was counted at least ten times. The V and J genes are TRBV27 and TRBJ2-3, with 11 bases aligning to TRBD1. The germline V gene has CDR1 MNHEY and CDR2 SMNVEV (reference sequence). Germline trimming cut 6 bases from V and 1 base from J; bases unmatched to any gene: 3. The CDR3 length is 15 residues. CDR3 region: CASRDRGLGTDTQYF. CDR3 DNA: TGTGCCAGCAGGGACAGGGGGCTTGGCACAGATACGCAGTATTTT.

The chain couples TRBV18 to TRBJ2-1; unclear D gene. The CDR3 has 18 amino acids. Germline loops: CDR1 KGHSH, CDR2 LQKENI. The V end lost 6 bases, the J end lost 4 bases, and 25 bases lay between the germline ends. CDR3 region: CASSEMTVNPLIYNEQFF. CDR3 nucleotide sequence: TGTGCCAGCTCCGAAATGACTGTGAACCCCCTTATATACAATGAGCAGTTCTTC. Together with reference TRBV18 and TRBJ2-1, the CDR3 gives the full variable domain: NAGVMQNPRHLVRRRGQEARLRCSPMKGHSHVYWYRQLPEEGLKFMVYLQKENIIDESGMPKERFSAEFPKEGPSILRIQQVVRGDSAAYFCASSEMTVNPLIYNEQFFGPGTRLTVL.

Regarding this clonotype: A read error may produce the germline difference seen at one junction end. J is TRBJ2-6 and V is TRBV16; D remains unclear. The CDR3 loop spans 14 amino acids. CDR1 KGHSY and CDR2 FQNENV come from the germline V gene. The CDR3, as DNA: TGTGCCAGCAGCCAAAGCTCTGGGACCAACGTCCTGACTTTC. Translating it yields CASSQSSGTNVLTF.

This clonotype has at least ten counts. The chain uses TRBV2 and TRBJ2-4; tentatively, D is TRBD1 (8 bases). CDR3 length: 16 amino acids. V shed 4 bases and J shed 4 bases, with 17 bases lying between them. Germline assignment: CDR1 SNHLY and CDR2 FYNNEI. The CDR3 region has the DNA TGTGCCAGCAGTGCAGGGGGCGCGGGAGTTAAAAACATTCAGTACTTC. This encodes CASSAGGAGVKNIQYF.

This clonotype was found a few times. The genes are TRBV19 and TRBJ2-3; the D gene is possibly TRBD1 (5 bases). The V end was cut by 2 bases, the J end by 6 bases, with 9 bases between. The CDR3 length is 13 residues. The germline CDR1 and CDR2 sequences are LNHDA and SQIVND (reference sequence). The CDR3: CASSITPGDTQYF. CDR3 nucleotides: TGTGCCAGTAGTATAACCCCAGGGGATACGCAGTATTTT.

This clonotype was found many times. The rearrangement joins TRBV27 to TRBJ2-3, with D tentatively TRBD2 (7 bases). The CDR3 is 15 amino acids. The germline V and J ends were trimmed by 3 bases and 4 bases, with 14 bases remaining between them. CDR1 and CDR2 (germline): MNHEY, SMNVEV (reference sequence). The CDR3 protein is CASSFGGLRADTQYF. The CDR3 DNA follows: TGTGCCAGCAGTTTCGGGGGGCTTAGGGCAGATACGCAGTATTTT.

In the case of this clonotype: The conserved final phenylalanine or tryptophan is absent from the CDR3, which likely points to a read error. The rearrangement joins TRBV19 to TRBJ2-3; 10 bases align to TRBD2. The CDR3 extends over 15 amino acids. Germline lookup yields CDR1 LNHDA and CDR2 SQIVND (reference sequence). J lost 3 bases, V lost 7 bases, and 7 bases had no gene match. As DNA, the CDR3 is TGTGCCAGTAAGCCGGGACTAGCGAAGACAGATACGCAGTATTCT. As protein: CASKPGLAKTDTQYS.